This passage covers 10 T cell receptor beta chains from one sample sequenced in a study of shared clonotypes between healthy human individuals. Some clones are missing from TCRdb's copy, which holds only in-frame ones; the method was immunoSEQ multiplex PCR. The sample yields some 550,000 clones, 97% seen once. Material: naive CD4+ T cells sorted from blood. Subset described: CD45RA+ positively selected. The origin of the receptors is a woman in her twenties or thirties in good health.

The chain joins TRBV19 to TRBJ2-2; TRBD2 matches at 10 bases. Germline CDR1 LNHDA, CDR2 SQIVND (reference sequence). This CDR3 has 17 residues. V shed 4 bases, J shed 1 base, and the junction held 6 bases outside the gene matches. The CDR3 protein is CASSSNPSGGNTGELFF. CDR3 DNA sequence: TGTGCCAGTAGTAGCAACCCTAGCGGGGGGAACACCGGGGAGCTGTTTTTT.

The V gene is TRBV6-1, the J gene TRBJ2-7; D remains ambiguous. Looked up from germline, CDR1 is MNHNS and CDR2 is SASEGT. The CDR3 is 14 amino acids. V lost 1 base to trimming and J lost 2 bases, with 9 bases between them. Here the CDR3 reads CASSEDARTYEQYF. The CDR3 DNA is TGTGCCAGCAGTGAAGATGCCAGGACCTACGAGCAGTACTTC.

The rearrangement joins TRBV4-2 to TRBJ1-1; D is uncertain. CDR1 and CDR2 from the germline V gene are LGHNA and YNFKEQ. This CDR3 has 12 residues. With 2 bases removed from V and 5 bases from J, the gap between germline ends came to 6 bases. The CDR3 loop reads CASSQSRTEAFF. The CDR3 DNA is TGTGCCAGCAGCCAATCTCGGACTGAAGCTTTCTTT.

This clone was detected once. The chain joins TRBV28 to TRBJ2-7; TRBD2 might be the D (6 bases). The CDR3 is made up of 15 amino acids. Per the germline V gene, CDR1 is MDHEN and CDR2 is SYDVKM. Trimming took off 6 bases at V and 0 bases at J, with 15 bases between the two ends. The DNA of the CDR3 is TGTGCCAGCAGCACCCAAGGACTACGCTCCTACGAGCAGTACTTC. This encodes CASSTQGLRSYEQYF.

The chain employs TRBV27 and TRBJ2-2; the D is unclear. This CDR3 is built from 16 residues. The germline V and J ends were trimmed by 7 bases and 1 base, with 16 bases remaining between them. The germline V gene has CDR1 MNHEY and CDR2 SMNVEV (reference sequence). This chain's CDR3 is CASNIRPIGNTGELFF. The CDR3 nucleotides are TGTGCCAGCAATATCCGTCCGATTGGGAACACCGGGGAGCTGTTTTTT.

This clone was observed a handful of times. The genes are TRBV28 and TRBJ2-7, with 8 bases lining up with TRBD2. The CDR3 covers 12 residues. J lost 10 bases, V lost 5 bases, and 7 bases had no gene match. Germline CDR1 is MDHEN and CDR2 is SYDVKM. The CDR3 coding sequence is TGTGCCAGCAGTGTCACTAGCGGAGCTCAGTACTTC. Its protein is CASSVTSGAQYF.

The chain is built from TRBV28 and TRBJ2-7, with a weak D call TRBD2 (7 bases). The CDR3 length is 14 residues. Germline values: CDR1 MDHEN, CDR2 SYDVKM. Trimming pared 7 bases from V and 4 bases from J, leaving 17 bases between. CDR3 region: CASTKGGASYEQYF. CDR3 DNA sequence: TGTGCCAGCACCAAAGGGGGGGCCTCTTACGAGCAGTACTTC.

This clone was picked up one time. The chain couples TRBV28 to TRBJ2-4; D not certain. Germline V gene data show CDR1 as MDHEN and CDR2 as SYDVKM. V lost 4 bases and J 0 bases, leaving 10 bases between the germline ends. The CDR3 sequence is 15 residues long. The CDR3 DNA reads TGTGCCAGCAGTTATTCGCTTCTAGCCAAAAACATTCAGTACTTC. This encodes CASSYSLLAKNIQYF.

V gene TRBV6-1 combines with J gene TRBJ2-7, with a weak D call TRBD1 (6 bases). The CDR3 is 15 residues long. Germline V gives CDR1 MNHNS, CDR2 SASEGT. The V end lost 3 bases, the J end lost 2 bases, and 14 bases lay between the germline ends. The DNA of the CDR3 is TGTGCCAGCAGTGAGGACAGATTGTCAACCTACGAGCAGTACTTC. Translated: CASSEDRLSTYEQYF.

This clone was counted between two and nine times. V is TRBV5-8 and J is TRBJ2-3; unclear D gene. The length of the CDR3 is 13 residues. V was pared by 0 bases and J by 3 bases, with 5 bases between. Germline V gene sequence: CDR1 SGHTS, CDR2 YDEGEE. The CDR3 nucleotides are TGTGCCAGCAGCTTGGTCGCGACAGATACGCAGTATTTT. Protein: CASSLVATDTQYF.